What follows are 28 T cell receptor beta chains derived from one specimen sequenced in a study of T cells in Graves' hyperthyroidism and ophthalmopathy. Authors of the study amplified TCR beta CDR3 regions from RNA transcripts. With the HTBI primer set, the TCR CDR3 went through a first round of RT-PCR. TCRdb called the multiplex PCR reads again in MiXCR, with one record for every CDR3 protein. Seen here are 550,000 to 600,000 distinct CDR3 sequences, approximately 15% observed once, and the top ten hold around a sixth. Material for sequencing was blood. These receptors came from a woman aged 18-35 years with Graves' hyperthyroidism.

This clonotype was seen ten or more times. CDR3 region: CSAHRAYEQFF. DNA for the CDR3: TGCAGCGCCCACCGTGCCTATGAGCAGTTCTTC. The chain links TRBV29-1 to TRBJ2-1, with unresolved D. The V and J ends lost 7 bases and 8 bases respectively, with 12 bases between them. This CDR3 is 11 amino acids long. The germline gives CDR1 SQVTM, CDR2 ANQGSEA.

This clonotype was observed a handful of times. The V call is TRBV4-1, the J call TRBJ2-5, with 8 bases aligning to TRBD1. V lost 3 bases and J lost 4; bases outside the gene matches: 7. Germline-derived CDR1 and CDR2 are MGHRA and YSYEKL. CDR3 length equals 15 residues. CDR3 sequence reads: CASSHIKTGGETQYF. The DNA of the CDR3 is TGCGCCAGCAGCCATATTAAAACAGGGGGAGAGACCCAGTACTTC.

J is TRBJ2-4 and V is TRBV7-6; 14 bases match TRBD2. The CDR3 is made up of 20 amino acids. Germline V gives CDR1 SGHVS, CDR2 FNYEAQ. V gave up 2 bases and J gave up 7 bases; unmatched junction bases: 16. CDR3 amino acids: CASSLPGQPTSGGAQNIQYF. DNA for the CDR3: TGTGCCAGCAGCTTACCCGGACAGCCGACTAGCGGGGGGGCCCAGAACATTCAGTACTTC.

DNA of the CDR3: TGTGCCAGCAGCCGGACTAGTGGTTTCGCCGATACGCAGTATTTT. Translating gives CASSRTSGFADTQYF. The rearrangement uses TRBV14 and TRBJ2-3, with 7 bases identical to TRBD2. Per germline, CDR1 SGHDN and CDR2 FVKESK. V shed 4 bases, J shed 6 bases, and the junction held 10 bases outside the gene matches. The CDR3 contains 15 residues.

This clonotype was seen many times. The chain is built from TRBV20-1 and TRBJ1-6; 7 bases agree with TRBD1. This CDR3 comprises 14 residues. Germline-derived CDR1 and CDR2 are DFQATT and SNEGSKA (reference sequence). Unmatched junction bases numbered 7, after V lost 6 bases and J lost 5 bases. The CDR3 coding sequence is TGCAGTGCAAAGCAGGGGGGGGATAATTCACCCCTCCACTTT. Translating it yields CSAKQGGDNSPLHF.

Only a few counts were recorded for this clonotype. The CDR3 protein is CASSAWDRGDSGANVLTF. For the CDR3, the DNA is TGTGCCAGCAGTGCCTGGGACAGGGGTGACTCTGGGGCCAACGTCCTGACTTTC. The V gene is TRBV27, the J gene TRBJ2-6, with 10 bases matching TRBD1. The germline gives CDR1 MNHEY, CDR2 SMNVEV (reference sequence). The CDR3 is made up of 18 amino acids. With 5 bases clipped from V and 0 bases from J, the junction kept 7 bases outside the gene matches.

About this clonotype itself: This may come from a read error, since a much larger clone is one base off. The CDR3 sequence is CASSTAGLAGYEQYF. The CDR3 bases are TGTGCCAGCAGTACCGCGGGACTAGCGGGCTACGAGCAGTACTTC. The chain carries TRBV28 and TRBJ2-7, with 12 bases identical to TRBD2. The CDR3 totals 15 residues. Per germline, CDR1 MDHEN and CDR2 SYDVKM. Trimming took 5 bases from V and 3 from J; bases not matched to a gene: 5.

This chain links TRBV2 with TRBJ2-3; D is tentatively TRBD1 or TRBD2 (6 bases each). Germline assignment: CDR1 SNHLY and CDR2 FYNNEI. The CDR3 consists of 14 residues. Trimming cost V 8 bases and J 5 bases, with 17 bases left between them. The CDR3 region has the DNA TGTGCCAGCTTCAAGGGGGGAATTGGAGATACGCAGTATTTT. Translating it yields CASFKGGIGDTQYF. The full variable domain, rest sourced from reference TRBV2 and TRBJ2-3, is EPEVTQTPSHQVTQMGQEVILRCVPISNHLYFYWYRQILGQKVEFLVSFYNNEISEKSEIFDDQFSVERPDGSNFTLKIRSTKLEDSAMYFCASFKGGIGDTQYFGPGTRLTVL.

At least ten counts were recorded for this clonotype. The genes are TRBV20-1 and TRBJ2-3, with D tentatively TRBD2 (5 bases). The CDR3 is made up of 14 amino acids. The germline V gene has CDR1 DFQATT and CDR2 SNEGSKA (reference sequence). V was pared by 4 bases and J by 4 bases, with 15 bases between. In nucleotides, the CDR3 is TGCAGTGCTATCCAGGCCAACGGGGCAGATACGCAGTATTTT. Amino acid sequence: CSAIQANGADTQYF.

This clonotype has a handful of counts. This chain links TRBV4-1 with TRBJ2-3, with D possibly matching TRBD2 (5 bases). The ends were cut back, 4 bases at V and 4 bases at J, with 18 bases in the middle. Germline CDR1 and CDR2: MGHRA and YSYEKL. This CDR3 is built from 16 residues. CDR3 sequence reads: CASSPSSITRSDTQYF. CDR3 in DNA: TGCGCCAGCAGCCCCTCTAGCATTACCAGGTCAGATACGCAGTATTTT.

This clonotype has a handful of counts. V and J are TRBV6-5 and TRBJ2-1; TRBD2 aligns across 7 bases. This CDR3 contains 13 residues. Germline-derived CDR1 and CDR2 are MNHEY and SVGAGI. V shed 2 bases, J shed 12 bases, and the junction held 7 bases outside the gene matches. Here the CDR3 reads CASSYPGTIAQFF. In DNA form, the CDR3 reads TGTGCCAGCAGTTACCCCGGGACTATTGCGCAGTTCTTC.

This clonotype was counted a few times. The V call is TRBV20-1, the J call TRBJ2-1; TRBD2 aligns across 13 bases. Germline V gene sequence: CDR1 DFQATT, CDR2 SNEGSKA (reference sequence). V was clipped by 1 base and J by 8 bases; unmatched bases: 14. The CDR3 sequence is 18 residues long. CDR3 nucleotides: TGCAGTGCTAGAGCTTCCTACCTTACGGGACTAGCGGGATATGAGCAGTTCTTC. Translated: CSARASYLTGLAGYEQFF.

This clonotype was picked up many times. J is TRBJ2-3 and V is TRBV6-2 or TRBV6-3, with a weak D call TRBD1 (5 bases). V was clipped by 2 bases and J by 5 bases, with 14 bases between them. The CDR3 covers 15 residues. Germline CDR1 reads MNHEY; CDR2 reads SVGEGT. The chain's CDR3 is CASSYRGRVGDTQYF. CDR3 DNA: TGTGCCAGCAGTTACCGAGGCAGGGTGGGAGATACGCAGTATTTT.

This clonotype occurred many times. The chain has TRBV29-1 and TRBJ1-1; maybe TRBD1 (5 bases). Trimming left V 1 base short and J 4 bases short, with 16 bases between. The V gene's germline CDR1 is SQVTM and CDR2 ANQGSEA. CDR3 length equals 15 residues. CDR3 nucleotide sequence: TGCAGCGTTGAAGGCGGAAGGGGAGCGGGCACTGAAGCTTTCTTT. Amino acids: CSVEGGRGAGTEAFF. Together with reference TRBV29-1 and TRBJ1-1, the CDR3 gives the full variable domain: SAVISQKPSRDICQRGTSLTIQCQVDSQVTMMFWYRQQPGQSLTLIATANQGSEATYESGFVIDKFPISRPNLTFSTLTVSNMSPEDSSIYLCSVEGGRGAGTEAFFGQGTRLTVV.

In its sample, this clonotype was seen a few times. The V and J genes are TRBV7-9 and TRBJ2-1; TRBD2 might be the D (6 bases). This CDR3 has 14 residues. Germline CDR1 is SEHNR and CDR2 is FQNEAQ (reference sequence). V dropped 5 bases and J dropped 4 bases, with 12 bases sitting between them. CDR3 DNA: TGTGCCAGCAGCACCGGGACTGGGTACAATGAGCAGTTCTTC. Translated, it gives CASSTGTGYNEQFF.

DNA for the CDR3: TGCGCCAGCAGCCAACTAGCGGGGGGCCAAGATACGCAGTATTTT. Amino acids: CASSQLAGGQDTQYF. V usage is TRBV5-1 and J usage is TRBJ2-3, with 12 bases fitting TRBD2. V shed 4 bases, J shed 5 bases, and the junction held 5 bases outside the gene matches. CDR3 length: 15 residues. In germline, CDR1 is SGHRS, CDR2 YFSETQ.

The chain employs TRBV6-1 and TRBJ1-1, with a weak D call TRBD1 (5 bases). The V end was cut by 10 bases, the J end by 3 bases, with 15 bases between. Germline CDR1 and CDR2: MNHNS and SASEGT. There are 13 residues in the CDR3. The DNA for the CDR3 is TGTGCCATCTCGAATCAGGGTTACACTGAAGCTTTCTTT. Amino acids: CAISNQGYTEAFF.

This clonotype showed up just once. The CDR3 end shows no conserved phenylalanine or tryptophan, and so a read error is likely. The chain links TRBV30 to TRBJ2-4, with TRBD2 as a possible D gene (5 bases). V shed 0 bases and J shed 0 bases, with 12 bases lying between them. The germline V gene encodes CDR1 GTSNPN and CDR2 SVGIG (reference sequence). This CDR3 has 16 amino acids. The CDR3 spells CAWSVPRGLAKNIQYS. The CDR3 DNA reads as TGTGCCTGGAGTGTACCAAGAGGACTAGCCAAAAACATTCAGTACTCC.

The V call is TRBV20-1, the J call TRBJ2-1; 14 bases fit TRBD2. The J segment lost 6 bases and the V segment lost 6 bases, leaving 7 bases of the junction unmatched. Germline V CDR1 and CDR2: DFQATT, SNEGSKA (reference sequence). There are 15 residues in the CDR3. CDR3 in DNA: TGCAGTGCCGACACGGGACTAGCGGGAGTCAATGAGCAGTTCTTC. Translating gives CSADTGLAGVNEQFF.

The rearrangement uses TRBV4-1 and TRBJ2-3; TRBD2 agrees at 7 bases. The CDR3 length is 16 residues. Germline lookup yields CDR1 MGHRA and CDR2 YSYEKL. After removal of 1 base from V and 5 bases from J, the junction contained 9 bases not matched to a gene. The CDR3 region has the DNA TGCGCCAGCAGCCAAGTGGACGCGGGAGCAGGAGATACGCAGTATTTT. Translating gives CASSQVDAGAGDTQYF.

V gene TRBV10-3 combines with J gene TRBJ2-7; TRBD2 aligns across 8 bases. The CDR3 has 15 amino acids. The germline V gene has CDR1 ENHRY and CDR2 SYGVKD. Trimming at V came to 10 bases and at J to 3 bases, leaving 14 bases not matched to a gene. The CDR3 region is CATTSTTSGSYEQYF. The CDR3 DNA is TGTGCCACTACATCCACTACTAGCGGAAGCTACGAGCAGTACTTC.

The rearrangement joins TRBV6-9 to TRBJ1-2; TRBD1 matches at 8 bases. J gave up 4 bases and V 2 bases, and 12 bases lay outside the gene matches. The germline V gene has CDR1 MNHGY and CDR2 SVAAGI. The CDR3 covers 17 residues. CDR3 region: CASSYLLAGGTFYGYTF. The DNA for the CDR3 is TGTGCCAGCAGTTATCTCCTGGCAGGGGGCACGTTCTATGGCTACACCTTC.

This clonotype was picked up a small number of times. The CDR3 protein is CASSRGTSENEQFF. CDR3 nucleotide sequence: TGTGCCAGCAGCCGCGGGACTAGCGAGAACGAGCAGTTCTTC. The chain links TRBV7-2 to TRBJ2-1, with TRBD2 matching over 10 bases. V was clipped by 5 bases and J by 10 bases; unmatched bases: 8. This CDR3 comprises 14 residues. CDR1 and CDR2 (germline): SGHTA, FQGNSA.

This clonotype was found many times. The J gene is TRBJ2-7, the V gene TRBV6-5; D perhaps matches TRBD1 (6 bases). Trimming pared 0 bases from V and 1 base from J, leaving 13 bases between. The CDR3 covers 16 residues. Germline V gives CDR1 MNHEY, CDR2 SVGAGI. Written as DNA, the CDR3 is TGTGCCAGCAGTTACTCTGGACAGCCAGTTTCCTACGAGCAGTACTTC. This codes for CASSYSGQPVSYEQYF.

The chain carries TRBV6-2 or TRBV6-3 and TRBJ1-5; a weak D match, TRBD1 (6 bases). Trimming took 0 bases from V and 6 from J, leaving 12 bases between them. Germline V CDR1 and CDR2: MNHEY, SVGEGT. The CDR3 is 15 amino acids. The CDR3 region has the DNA TGTGCCAGCAGTTACTCAAGGGGGGTAGGTCAGCCCCAGCATTTT. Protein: CASSYSRGVGQPQHF.

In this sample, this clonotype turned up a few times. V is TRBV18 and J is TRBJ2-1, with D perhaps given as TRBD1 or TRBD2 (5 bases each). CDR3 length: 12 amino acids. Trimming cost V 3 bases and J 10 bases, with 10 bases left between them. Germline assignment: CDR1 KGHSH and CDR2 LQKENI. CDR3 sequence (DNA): TGTGCCAGCTCACCGACGTGGGGGGAGCAGTTCTTC. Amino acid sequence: CASSPTWGEQFF.

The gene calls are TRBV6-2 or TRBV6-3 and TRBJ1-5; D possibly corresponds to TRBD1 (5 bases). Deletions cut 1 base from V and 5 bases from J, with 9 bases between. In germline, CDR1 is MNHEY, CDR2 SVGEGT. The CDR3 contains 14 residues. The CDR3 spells CASSYFDSYQPQHF. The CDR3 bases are TGTGCCAGCAGTTACTTCGACAGCTATCAGCCCCAGCATTTT.

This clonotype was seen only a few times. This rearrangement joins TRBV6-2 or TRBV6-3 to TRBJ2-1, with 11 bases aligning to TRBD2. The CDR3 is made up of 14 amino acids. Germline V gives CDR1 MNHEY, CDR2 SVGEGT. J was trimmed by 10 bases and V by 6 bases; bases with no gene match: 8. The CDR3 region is CASRNSGGEGEQFF. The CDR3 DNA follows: TGTGCCAGCAGAAATAGCGGGGGGGAGGGAGAGCAGTTCTTC.